The 11 T cell receptor beta chains below were found in one sample sequenced in a study of shared clonotypes between healthy human individuals. Sequenced by immunoSEQ multiplex PCR; TCRdb stores in-frame clones only, minus some. The sample has about 1 million clones; approximately 76% are singletons. The sample taken for sequencing was memory CD4+ T cells sorted from blood. Stated subset: CD45RA-negative fraction. These receptors originate from a man aged 18 to 29 in good health.

The chain employs TRBV25-1 and TRBJ2-7, with D possibly TRBD1 on 5 matching bases. In germline, CDR1 is MGHDK, CDR2 SYGVNS. Trimming removed 4 bases from V and 3 bases from J, with 16 bases in between. This CDR3 region has 15 residues. CDR3 protein: CASSAKQEFHYEQYF. CDR3 nucleotides: TGTGCCAGCAGTGCAAAACAGGAATTCCACTACGAGCAGTACTTC.

The chain combines TRBV15 with TRBJ2-7; D is perhaps TRBD1 (6 bases). Per germline, CDR1 LNHNV and CDR2 YYDKDF (reference sequence). V lost 0 bases and J lost 0, with 9 bases in between. This CDR3 contains 15 residues. The CDR3 DNA is TGTGCCACCAGCAGAGATCTGACAGGCTCCTACGAGCAGTACTTC. Its translation is CATSRDLTGSYEQYF.

This clone was detected only once. The chain links TRBV27 to TRBJ1-2, with D maybe TRBD1 (6 bases). Germline CDR1 and CDR2: MNHEY and SMNVEV (reference sequence). Trimming pared 0 bases from V and 13 bases from J, leaving 15 bases between. The CDR3 has 13 residues. DNA for the CDR3: TGTGCCAGCAGTTTATCCCGACAGGTATCGGCCACCTTC. Translation gives CASSLSRQVSATF.

The V and J genes are TRBV19 and TRBJ1-5; unclear D gene. The CDR3 has 17 amino acids. Germline V gives CDR1 LNHDA, CDR2 SQIVND (reference sequence). V was cut by 4 bases and J by 0 bases, with 16 bases left in between. Written as DNA, the CDR3 is TGTGCCAGTAGTACAGCATACAGAACTTATAGCAATCAGCCCCAGCATTTT. Protein product: CASSTAYRTYSNQPQHF.

The J gene is TRBJ1-4, the V gene TRBV28; no firm D call. Trimming took off 3 bases at V and 8 bases at J, with 16 bases between the two ends. The CDR3 spans 15 residues. From germline, CDR1 is MDHEN and CDR2 SYDVKM. The CDR3 nucleotides are TGTGCCAGCAGTTTTAGGGCAGTCTCCGAGGAAAAACTGTTTTTT. Its protein product is CASSFRAVSEEKLFF.

The chain couples TRBV7-2 to TRBJ2-7; 8 nucleotides match TRBD2. With V trimmed by 5 bases and J by 3 bases, 6 bases remained unmatched. The length of the CDR3 is 14 residues. Germline V gives CDR1 SGHTA, CDR2 FQGNSA. In DNA form, the CDR3 reads TGTGCCAGCAGCGCCCTCAGCGGGAGCTACGAGCAGTACTTC. This codes for CASSALSGSYEQYF.

The chain links TRBV6-5 to TRBJ2-2, with no clear D. This CDR3 region has 15 residues. Germline CDR1 reads MNHEY; CDR2 reads SVGAGI. Trimming removed 5 bases at V and 0 bases at J, with 10 bases between. DNA of the CDR3: TGTGCCAGCAGTGCCCCCGTCGCGAACACCGGGGAGCTGTTTTTT. This codes for CASSAPVANTGELFF.

The chain couples TRBV19 to TRBJ2-5; 10 positions match TRBD1. V lost 4 bases to trimming and J lost 7 bases; unmatched junction nucleotides: 6. Per germline, CDR1 LNHDA and CDR2 SQIVND (reference sequence). The CDR3 has 14 residues. CDR3 sequence: CASSTGTGVGTQYF. The CDR3 DNA reads as TGTGCCAGTAGTACCGGGACAGGGGTTGGGACCCAGTACTTC. Filled out from reference TRBV19 and TRBJ2-5, the complete variable domain reads DGGITQSPKYLFRKEGQNVTLSCEQNLNHDAMYWYRQDPGQGLRLIYYSQIVNDFQKGDIAEGYSVSREKKESFPLTVTSAQKNPTAFYLCASSTGTGVGTQYFGPGTRLLVL.

Concerning this clone: Sequence at one end of the junction differs from germline and may be a read error. The gene calls are TRBV7-7 and TRBJ2-7, with 11 bases identical to TRBD2. CDR3 length: 15 residues. Per germline, CDR1 SSHAT and CDR2 FNYEAQ (reference sequence). CDR3 sequence: CASSQASGGHYEQYF. CDR3 in DNA: TGTGCTAGCAGTCAAGCTAGCGGGGGGCACTACGAGCAGTACTTC.

The genes are TRBV7-6 and TRBJ2-1, with unresolved D. V dropped 3 bases and J dropped 7 bases, with 13 bases sitting between them. Germline lookup yields CDR1 SGHVS and CDR2 FNYEAQ. The CDR3 spans 14 residues. CDR3 in DNA: TGTGCCAGCAGCTTCCCGGCGATACGGAATGAGCAGTTCTTC. Its protein is CASSFPAIRNEQFF.

CDR3 sequence reads: CASRLAGSTGELFF. CDR3 in DNA: TGCGCCAGCAGACTAGCGGGGTCCACCGGGGAGCTGTTTTTT. The V and J genes are TRBV10-2 and TRBJ2-2, with 10 bases identical to TRBD2. The V gene's germline CDR1 is WSHSY and CDR2 SAAADI. Trimming cost V 6 bases and J 4 bases; bases outside gene matches: 2. The CDR3 has 14 residues.